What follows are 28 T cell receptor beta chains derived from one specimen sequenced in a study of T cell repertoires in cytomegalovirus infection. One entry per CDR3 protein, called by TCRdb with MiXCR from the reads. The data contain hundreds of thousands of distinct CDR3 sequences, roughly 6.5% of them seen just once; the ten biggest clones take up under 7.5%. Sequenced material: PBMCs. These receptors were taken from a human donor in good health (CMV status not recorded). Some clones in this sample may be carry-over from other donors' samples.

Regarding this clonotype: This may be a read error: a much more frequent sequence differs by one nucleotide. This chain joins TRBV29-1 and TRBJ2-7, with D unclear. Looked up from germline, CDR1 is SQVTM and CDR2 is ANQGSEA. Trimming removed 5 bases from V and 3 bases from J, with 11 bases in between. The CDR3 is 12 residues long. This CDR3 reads CSVTARDYEQYF. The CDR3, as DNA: TGCAGCGTTACCGCCAGAGACTACGAGCAGTACTTC.

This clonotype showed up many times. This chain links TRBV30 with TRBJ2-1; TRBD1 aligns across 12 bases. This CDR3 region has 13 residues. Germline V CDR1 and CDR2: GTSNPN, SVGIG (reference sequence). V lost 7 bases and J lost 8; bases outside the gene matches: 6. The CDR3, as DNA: TGTGCCTCCGGGACAGGGGGCAGGTATGAGCAGTTCTTC. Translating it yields CASGTGGRYEQFF.

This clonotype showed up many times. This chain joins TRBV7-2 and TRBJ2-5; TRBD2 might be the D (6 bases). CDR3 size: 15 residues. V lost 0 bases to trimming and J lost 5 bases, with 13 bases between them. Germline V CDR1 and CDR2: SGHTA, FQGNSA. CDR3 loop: CASSLARAGRETQYF. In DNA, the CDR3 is TGTGCCAGCAGCTTAGCGAGGGCGGGAAGGGAGACCCAGTACTTC.

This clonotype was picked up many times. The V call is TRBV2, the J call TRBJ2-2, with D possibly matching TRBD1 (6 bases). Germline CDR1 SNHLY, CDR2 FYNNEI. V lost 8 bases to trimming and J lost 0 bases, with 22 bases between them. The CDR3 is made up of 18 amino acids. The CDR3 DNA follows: TGTGCCAGCGCCTACTCTCCGCCCGGGACATCGAACACCGGGGAGCTGTTTTTT. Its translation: CASAYSPPGTSNTGELFF.

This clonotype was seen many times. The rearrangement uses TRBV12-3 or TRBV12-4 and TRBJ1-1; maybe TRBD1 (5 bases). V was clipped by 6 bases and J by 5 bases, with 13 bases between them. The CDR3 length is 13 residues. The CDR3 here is CASSLMGGTEAFF. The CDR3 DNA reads TGTGCCAGCAGCTTGATGGGGGGGACTGAAGCTTTCTTT.

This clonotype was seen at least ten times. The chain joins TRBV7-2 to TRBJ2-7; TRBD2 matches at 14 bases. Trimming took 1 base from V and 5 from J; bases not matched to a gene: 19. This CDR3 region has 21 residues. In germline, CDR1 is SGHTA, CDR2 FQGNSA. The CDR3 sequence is CASSLVFGSRTSGGKVNEQYF. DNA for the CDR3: TGTGCCAGCAGCTTAGTTTTCGGGTCCAGGACTAGCGGGGGGAAGGTCAACGAGCAGTACTTC.

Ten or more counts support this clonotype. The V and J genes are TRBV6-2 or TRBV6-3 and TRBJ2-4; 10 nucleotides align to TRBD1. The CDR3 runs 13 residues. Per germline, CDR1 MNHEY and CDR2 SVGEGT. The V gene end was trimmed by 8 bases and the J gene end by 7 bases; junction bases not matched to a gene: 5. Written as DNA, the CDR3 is TGTGCCAGCGGACAGGGGGGGGCGAACATTCAGTACTTC. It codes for CASGQGGANIQYF.

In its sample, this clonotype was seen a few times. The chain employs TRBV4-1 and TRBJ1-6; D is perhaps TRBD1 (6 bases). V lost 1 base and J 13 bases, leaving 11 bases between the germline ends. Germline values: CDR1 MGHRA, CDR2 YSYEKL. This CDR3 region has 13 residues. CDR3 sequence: CASSQVQGSPLHF. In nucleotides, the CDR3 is TGCGCCAGCAGCCAAGTACAGGGTTCTCCCCTCCACTTT.

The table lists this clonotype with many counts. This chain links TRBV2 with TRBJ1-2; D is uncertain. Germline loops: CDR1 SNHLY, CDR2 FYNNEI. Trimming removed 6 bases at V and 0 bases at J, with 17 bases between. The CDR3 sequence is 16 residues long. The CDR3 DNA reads TGTGCCAGCAGCGCCTCGGCCGGGGTGGCTAACTATGGCTACACCTTC. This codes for CASSASAGVANYGYTF. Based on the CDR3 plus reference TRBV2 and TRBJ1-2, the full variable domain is EPEVTQTPSHQVTQMGQEVILRCVPISNHLYFYWYRQILGQKVEFLVSFYNNEISEKSEIFDDQFSVERPDGSNFTLKIRSTKLEDSAMYFCASSASAGVANYGYTFGSGTRLTVV.

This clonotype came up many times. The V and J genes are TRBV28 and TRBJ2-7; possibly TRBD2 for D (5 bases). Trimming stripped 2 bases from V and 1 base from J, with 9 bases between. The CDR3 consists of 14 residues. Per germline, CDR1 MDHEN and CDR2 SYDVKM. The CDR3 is CASSLGRRSYEQYF. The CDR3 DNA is TGTGCCAGCAGTTTAGGTAGGAGGTCCTACGAGCAGTACTTC.

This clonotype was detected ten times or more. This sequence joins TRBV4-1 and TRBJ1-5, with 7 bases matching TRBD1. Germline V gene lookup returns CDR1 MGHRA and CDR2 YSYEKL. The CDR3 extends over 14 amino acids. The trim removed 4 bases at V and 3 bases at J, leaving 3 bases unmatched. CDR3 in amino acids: CASSPTGTNQPQHF. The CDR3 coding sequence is TGCGCCAGCAGCCCGACAGGGACCAATCAGCCCCAGCATTTT.

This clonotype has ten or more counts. DNA for the CDR3: TGTGCCAGCAATACCGGGACCGCCATCGGCGAGCAGTACTTC. It encodes CASNTGTAIGEQYF. This chain uses TRBV28 with TRBJ2-7; either TRBD1 or TRBD2 may supply D (5 bases each). The CDR3 extends over 14 amino acids. V lost 7 bases, J lost 6 bases, and 19 bases lay in between. In germline, CDR1 is MDHEN, CDR2 SYDVKM.

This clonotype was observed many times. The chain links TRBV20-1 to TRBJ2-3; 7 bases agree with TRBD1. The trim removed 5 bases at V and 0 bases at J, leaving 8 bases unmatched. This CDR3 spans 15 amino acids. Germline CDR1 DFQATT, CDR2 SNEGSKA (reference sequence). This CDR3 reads CSAQRPGQSTDTQYF. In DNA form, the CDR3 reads TGCAGTGCTCAACGACCGGGACAGAGCACAGATACGCAGTATTTT.

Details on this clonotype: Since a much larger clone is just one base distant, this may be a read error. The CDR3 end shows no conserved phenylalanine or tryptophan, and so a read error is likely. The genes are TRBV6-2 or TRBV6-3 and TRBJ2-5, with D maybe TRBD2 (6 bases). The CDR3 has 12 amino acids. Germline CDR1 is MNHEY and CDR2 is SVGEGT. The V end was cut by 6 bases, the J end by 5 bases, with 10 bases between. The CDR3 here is CASRFGGETQYS. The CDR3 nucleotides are TGTGCCAGCAGGTTCGGGGGTGAGACCCAGTACTCC.

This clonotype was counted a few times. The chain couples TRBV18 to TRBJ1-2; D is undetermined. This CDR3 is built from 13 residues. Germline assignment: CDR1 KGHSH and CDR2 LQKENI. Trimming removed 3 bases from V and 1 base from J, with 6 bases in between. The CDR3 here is CASSPQDNYGYTF. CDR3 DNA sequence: TGTGCCAGCTCACCTCAGGATAACTATGGCTACACCTTC.

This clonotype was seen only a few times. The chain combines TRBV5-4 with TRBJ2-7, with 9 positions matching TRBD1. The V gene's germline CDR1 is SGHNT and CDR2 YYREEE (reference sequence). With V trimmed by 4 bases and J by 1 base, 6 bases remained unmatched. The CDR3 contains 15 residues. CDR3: CASSPRDRDSYEQYF. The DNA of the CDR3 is TGTGCCAGCAGCCCCCGGGACAGGGATTCCTACGAGCAGTACTTC.

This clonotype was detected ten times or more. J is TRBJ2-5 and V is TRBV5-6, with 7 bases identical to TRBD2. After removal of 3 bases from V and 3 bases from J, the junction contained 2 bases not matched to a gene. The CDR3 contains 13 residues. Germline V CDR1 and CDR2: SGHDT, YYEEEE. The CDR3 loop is CASSSAGEETQYF. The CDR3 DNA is TGTGCCAGCAGCTCGGCGGGGGAAGAGACCCAGTACTTC.

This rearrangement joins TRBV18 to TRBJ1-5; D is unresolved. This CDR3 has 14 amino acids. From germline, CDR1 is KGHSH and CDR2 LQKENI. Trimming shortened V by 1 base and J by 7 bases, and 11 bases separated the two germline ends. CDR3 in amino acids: CASSPLESYQPQHF. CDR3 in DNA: TGTGCCAGCTCACCACTGGAAAGCTACCAGCCCCAGCATTTT.

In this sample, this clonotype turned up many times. Written as DNA, the CDR3 is TGCGCCAGCAGCCAAGATGTAACGACATCTGGGGCCAACGTCCTGACTTTC. This gives the protein CASSQDVTTSGANVLTF. The J gene is TRBJ2-6, the V gene TRBV4-3; D call uncertain. The CDR3 consists of 17 residues. The germline V gene encodes CDR1 LGHNA and CDR2 YSLEER. The V end was cut by 0 bases, the J end by 1 base, with 10 bases between.

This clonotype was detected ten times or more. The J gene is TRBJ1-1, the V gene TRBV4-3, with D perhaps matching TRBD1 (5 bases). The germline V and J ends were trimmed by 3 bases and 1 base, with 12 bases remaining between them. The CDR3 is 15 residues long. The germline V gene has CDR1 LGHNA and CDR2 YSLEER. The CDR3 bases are TGCGCCAGCAGCCAGATCAGGGAGACGAACACTGAAGCTTTCTTT. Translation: CASSQIRETNTEAFF.

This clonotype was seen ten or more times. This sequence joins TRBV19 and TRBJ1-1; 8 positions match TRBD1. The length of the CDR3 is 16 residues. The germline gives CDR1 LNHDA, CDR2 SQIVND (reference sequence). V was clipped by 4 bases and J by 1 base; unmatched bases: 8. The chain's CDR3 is CASSTGQGSTNTEAFF. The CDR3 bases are TGTGCCAGTAGTACAGGACAGGGTTCTACGAACACTGAAGCTTTCTTT.

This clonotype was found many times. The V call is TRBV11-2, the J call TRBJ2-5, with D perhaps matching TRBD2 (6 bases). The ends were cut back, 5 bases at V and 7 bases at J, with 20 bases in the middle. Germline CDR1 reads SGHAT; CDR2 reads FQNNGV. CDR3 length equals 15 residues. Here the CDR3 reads CASSPRLAAGGTQYF. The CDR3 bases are TGTGCCAGCAGCCCGAGACTTGCGGCCGGGGGGACCCAGTACTTC.

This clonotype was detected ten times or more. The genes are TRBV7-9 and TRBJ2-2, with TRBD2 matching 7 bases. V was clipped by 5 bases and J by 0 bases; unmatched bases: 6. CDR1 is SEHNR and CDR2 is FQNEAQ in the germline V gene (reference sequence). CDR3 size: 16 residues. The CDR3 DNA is TGTGCCAGCAGCCGTCCCGGGACTACGAACACCGGGGAGCTGTTTTTT. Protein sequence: CASSRPGTTNTGELFF.

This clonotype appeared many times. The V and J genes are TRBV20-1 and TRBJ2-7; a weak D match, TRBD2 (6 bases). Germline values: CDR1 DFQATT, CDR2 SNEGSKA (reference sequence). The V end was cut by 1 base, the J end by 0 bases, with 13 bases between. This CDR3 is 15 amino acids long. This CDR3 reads CSARATAGPSYEQYF. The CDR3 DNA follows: TGCAGTGCTAGAGCGACGGCGGGGCCCTCCTACGAGCAGTACTTC.

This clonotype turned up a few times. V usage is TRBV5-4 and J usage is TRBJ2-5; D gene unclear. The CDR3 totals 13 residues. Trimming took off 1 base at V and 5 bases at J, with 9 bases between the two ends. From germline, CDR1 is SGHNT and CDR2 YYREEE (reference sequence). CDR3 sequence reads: CASSLYTQETQYF. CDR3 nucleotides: TGTGCCAGCAGCTTGTATACCCAGGAGACCCAGTACTTC.

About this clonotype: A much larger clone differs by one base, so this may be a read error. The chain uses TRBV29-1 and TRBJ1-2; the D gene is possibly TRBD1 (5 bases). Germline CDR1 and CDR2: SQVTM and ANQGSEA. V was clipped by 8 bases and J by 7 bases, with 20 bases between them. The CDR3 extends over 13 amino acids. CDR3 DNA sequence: TGCAGCATTGCCCCGGCGGGGGGGTTTGGCTACACCTTC. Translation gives CSIAPAGGFGYTF.

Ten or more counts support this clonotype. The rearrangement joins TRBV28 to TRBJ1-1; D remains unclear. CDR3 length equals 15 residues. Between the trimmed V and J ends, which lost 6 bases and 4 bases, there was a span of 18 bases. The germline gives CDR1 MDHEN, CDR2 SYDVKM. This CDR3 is CASRPADDPSTEAFF. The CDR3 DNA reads TGTGCCAGCAGGCCAGCCGACGACCCGTCCACTGAAGCTTTCTTT.

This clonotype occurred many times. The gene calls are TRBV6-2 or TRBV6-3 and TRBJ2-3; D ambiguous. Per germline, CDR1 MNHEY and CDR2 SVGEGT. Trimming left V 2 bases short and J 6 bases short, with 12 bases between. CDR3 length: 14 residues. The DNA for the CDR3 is TGTGCCAGCAGTTACCCCGGACGATCTGATACGCAGTATTTT. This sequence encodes CASSYPGRSDTQYF.